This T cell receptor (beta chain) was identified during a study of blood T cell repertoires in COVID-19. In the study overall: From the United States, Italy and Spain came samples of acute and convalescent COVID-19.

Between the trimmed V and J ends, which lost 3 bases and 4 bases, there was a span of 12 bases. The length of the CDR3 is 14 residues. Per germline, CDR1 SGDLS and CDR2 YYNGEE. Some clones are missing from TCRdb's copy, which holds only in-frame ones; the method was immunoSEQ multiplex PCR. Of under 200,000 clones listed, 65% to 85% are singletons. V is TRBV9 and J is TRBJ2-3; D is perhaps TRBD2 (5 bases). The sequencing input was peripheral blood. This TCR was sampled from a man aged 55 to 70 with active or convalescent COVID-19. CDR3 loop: CASSGTSRSDTQYF. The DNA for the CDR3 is TGTGCCAGCAGCGGAACTAGTAGATCAGATACGCAGTATTTT.